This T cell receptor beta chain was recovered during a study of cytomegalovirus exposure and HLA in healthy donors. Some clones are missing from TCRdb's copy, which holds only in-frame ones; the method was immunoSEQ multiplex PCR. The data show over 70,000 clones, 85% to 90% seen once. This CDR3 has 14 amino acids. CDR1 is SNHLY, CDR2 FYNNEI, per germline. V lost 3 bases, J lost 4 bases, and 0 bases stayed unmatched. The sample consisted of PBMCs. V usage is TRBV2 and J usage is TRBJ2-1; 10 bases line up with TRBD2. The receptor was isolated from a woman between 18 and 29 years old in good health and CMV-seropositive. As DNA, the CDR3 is TGTGCCAGCAGTGATAGCGGGGGGTACAATGAGCAGTTCTTC. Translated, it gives CASSDSGGYNEQFF.